This T cell receptor (beta chain) came from a study of T cells in Graves' hyperthyroidism and ophthalmopathy. Study information: Once the initial diagnosis was made, peripheral blood was obtained before any treatment.

This clonotype has just a few counts. Its antigen is unknown. Not enrolled were patients with uncontrolled infection, other autoimmune disease, pregnancy or lactation. Each 10 ml fresh peripheral blood draw supplied the PBMCs. Findings and caveats of the study: Most expanded thyroid clonotypes above 0.001 also appeared in blood.

There were TCR beta CDR3 regions amplified from RNA transcripts. During a first-round RT-PCR of the TCR CDR3, the HTBI primer set was used. From the multiplex PCR reads, TCRdb called clonotypes with MiXCR, one entry per CDR3 protein. The data contain 490,000 or so distinct CDR3 sequences, about 16% of them singletons. The CDR3 sequence is 17 residues long. CDR1 is SNHLY and CDR2 is FYNNEI in the germline V gene. V was shortened by 1 base and J by 0 bases, with 15 bases between the two germline ends. The chain links TRBV2 to TRBJ1-2; maybe TRBD1 (5 bases). This sequence originates from a woman between 25 and 40 years old with Graves' ophthalmopathy. The sample was blood. CDR3: CASSEEAAGRSNYGYTF. The CDR3 DNA reads TGTGCCAGCAGTGAAGAAGCGGCAGGGCGGTCTAACTATGGCTACACCTTC. Full variable domain (rest looked up from reference TRBV2 and TRBJ1-2): EPEVTQTPSHQVTQMGQEVILRCVPISNHLYFYWYRQILGQKVEFLVSFYNNEISEKSEIFDDQFSVERPDGSNFTLKIRSTKLEDSAMYFCASSEEAAGRSNYGYTFGSGTRLTVV.